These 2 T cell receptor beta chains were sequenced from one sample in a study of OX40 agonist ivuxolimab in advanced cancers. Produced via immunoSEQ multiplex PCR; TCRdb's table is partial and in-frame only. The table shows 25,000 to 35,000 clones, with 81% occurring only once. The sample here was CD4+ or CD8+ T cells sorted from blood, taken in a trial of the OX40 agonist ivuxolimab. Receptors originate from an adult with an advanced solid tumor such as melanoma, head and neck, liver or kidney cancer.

The CDR3 region has the DNA TGTGCCAGCAGCCCCGGGACAGGAGGATTCCAATCTGGAAACACCATATATTTT. Its protein product is CASSPGTGGFQSGNTIYF. V is TRBV5-5 and J is TRBJ1-3; 8 nucleotides line up with TRBD1. V dropped 4 bases and J dropped 1; count of bases not matched to a gene: 13. Germline V gene lookup returns CDR1 SGHKS and CDR2 YYEKEE (reference sequence). The CDR3 has 18 amino acids.

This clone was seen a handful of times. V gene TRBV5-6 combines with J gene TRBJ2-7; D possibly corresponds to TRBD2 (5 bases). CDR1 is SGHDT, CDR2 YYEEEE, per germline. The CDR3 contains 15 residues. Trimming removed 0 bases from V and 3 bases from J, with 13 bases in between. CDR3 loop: CASSLAGRLNYEQYF. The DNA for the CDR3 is TGTGCCAGCAGCTTGGCCGGACGACTAAACTACGAGCAGTACTTC.